These 24 T cell receptor beta chains were sequenced from one sample in a study of blood T cells in healthy people across ages. Sample-barcoded 5' priming and a J-beta primer mix drove a second PCR of roughly 6 to 12 cycles. Via MiXCR, TCRdb re-called the 5' RACE reads, giving one row per CDR3 protein. The data hold 1 million or so distinct CDR3 sequences, with almost 25% observed a single time. These data also featured in a second study, about T cells of mothers and their children.

The material sequenced was blood. All receptors come from a girl aged 2-15 years in good health.

This sequence joins TRBV19 and TRBJ1-4; the D gene is possibly TRBD1 (6 bases). Between the trimmed V and J ends, which lost 5 bases and 8 bases, there was a span of 12 bases. The germline CDR1 and CDR2 sequences are LNHDA and SQIVND (reference sequence). This CDR3 region has 13 residues. The CDR3 spells CASSSTRGEKLFF. As DNA, the CDR3 is TGTGCCAGTAGTTCGACTAGGGGGGAAAAACTGTTTTTT.

This sequence joins TRBV7-9 and TRBJ2-5; TRBD2 matches at 12 bases. The J call may not be correct, given that the DNA end is closer to TRBJ2-1. Germline V gene data show CDR1 as SEHNR and CDR2 as FQNEAQ (reference sequence). The CDR3 runs 16 residues. CDR3 residues: CASSLPTSGGGNEQFF. The DNA for the CDR3 is TGTGCCAGCAGCTTACCGACTAGCGGGGGAGGCAATGAGCAGTTCTTC.

This sequence joins TRBV7-9 and TRBJ1-1, with D tentatively TRBD1 (6 bases). Between the trimmed V and J ends, which lost 0 bases and 8 bases, there was a span of 19 bases. The germline gives CDR1 SEHNR, CDR2 FQNEAQ (reference sequence). The CDR3 extends over 16 amino acids. The CDR3 sequence: CASSLALGQLTGEAFF. As DNA, the CDR3 is TGTGCCAGCAGCTTAGCCCTTGGACAGTTAACAGGGGAAGCTTTCTTT.

The chain employs TRBV5-1 and TRBJ2-3; TRBD2 matches 8 bases. The CDR3 consists of 16 residues. Germline lookup yields CDR1 SGHRS and CDR2 YFSETQ. After removal of 5 bases from V and 6 bases from J, the junction contained 14 bases not matched to a gene. CDR3 nucleotides: TGCGCCAGCAGTTCAGGCAACGGGGGGGCCTCGGATACGCAGTATTTT. It yields the protein CASSSGNGGASDTQYF.

In its sample, this clonotype was seen once. The chain has TRBV20-1 and TRBJ1-1; 11 bases are a match to TRBD1. The CDR3 consists of 15 residues. The V and J ends lost 5 bases and 6 bases, in that order; junction bases with no gene match: 11. CDR1 is DFQATT and CDR2 is SNEGSKA in the germline V gene (reference sequence). CDR3 bases: TGCAGTGCTTTCGCCCGGACAGGGGGCTTGGCTGAAGCTTTCTTT. Translated, it gives CSAFARTGGLAEAFF.

The V and J genes are TRBV6-5 and TRBJ2-1; D may be TRBD2 (5 bases). This CDR3 contains 17 residues. Trimming took 2 bases from V and 0 from J, leaving 14 bases between them. Germline-derived CDR1 and CDR2 are MNHEY and SVGAGI. DNA of the CDR3: TGTGCCAGCAGTTACCGGTGGACGGGGAGCTCCTACAATGAGCAGTTCTTC. Its translation: CASSYRWTGSSYNEQFF.

V usage is TRBV25-1 and J usage is TRBJ1-1; unclear D gene. The germline CDR1 and CDR2 sequences are MGHDK and SYGVNS. V was trimmed by 6 bases and J by 4 bases, leaving 15 bases between them. CDR3 size: 14 residues. Here the CDR3 DNA reads TGTGCCAGCAGGGATGCAGGATTAATCACTGAAGCTTTCTTT. Amino acids: CASRDAGLITEAFF.

The gene calls are TRBV7-9 and TRBJ1-4; D is possibly TRBD1 (6 bases). Trimming stripped 7 bases from V and 4 bases from J, with 13 bases between. CDR1 SEHNR and CDR2 FQNEAQ come from the germline V gene (reference sequence). This CDR3 has 14 amino acids. CDR3 residues: CASILEDSNEKLFF. The CDR3 region has the DNA TGTGCCAGCATTTTAGAGGACAGTAATGAAAAACTGTTTTTT.

This clonotype has more than one count but fewer than ten. V gene TRBV12-3 or TRBV12-4 combines with J gene TRBJ2-7; tentatively, D is TRBD1 (5 bases). The CDR3 consists of 15 residues. Trimming took off 5 bases at V and 3 bases at J, with 17 bases between the two ends. The CDR3 here is CASSHAGFSDYEQYF. Here the CDR3 DNA reads TGTGCCAGCAGTCACGCAGGGTTTTCGGACTACGAGCAGTACTTC.

In this sample, this clonotype turned up many times. In nucleotides, the CDR3 is TGTGCCAGCAGCTTTTTAGCCGGGGAGCTGTTTTTT. Its protein product is CASSFLAGELFF. The chain carries TRBV11-3 and TRBJ2-2; D is unresolved. The CDR3 runs 12 residues. V gave up 3 bases and J gave up 6 bases, with 5 bases separating them. The germline V gene has CDR1 SGHNT and CDR2 YENEEA.

This clonotype was found a few times. The V call is TRBV20-1, the J call TRBJ2-5, with 7 bases fitting TRBD2. Trimming cost V 6 bases and J 4 bases; bases outside gene matches: 8. Per the germline V gene, CDR1 is DFQATT and CDR2 is SNEGSKA (reference sequence). This CDR3 is 13 amino acids long. The CDR3 sequence is CSAPPGGRETQYF. CDR3 in DNA: TGCAGTGCCCCCCCGGGCGGGAGAGAGACCCAGTACTTC.

About this clonotype: Its ends do not fully match the called genes, so a read error is possible. In DNA form, the CDR3 reads TGCAGCGTTGATAAAGAGTACAATGAGCAGCTCTTC. It codes for CSVDKEYNEQLF. This chain links TRBV29-1 with TRBJ2-1; unclear D gene. Germline V gene data show CDR1 as SQVTM and CDR2 as ANQGSEA. This CDR3 contains 12 residues.

This clonotype occurred a few times. CDR3 bases: TGTGCCATCAGGGTAGCGGGGGCCTCCTACAATGAGCAGTTCTTC. Translating it yields CAIRVAGASYNEQFF. The chain joins TRBV10-3 to TRBJ2-1; 9 bases align to TRBD2. CDR3 length: 15 amino acids. Per germline, CDR1 ENHRY and CDR2 SYGVKD. Losses at the gene ends were 6 bases for V and 0 bases for J; bases not matched to a gene: 3.

This clonotype was detected only a few times. The chain links TRBV20-1 to TRBJ2-5, with D possibly TRBD2 on 6 matching bases. TRBJ2-1 explains the end of the DNA better; the J call may be wrong. The CDR3 loop spans 14 amino acids. CDR1 and CDR2 (germline): DFQATT, SNEGSKA (reference sequence). The CDR3 is CSARDGAGLNEQFF. The CDR3 region has the DNA TGCAGTGCTAGAGATGGGGCGGGACTCAATGAGCAGTTCTTC.

This clonotype turned up a few times. This chain links TRBV7-9 with TRBJ2-1; 9 bases line up with TRBD2. The CDR3 covers 17 residues. The germline V gene encodes CDR1 SEHNR and CDR2 FQNEAQ (reference sequence). V gave up 6 bases and J gave up 9 bases; unmatched junction bases: 18. CDR3 nucleotide sequence: TGTGCCAGCAGTTACCCGAGCGGGGGGCGGCCATGGGGTGAGCAGTTCTTC. It specifies CASSYPSGGRPWGEQFF.

The chain links TRBV12-5 to TRBJ1-1; the D is unclear. V was pared by 2 bases and J by 8 bases, with 12 bases between. The CDR3 is 13 residues long. From germline, CDR1 is LGHNT and CDR2 FRNRAP. The CDR3 DNA sequence: TGTGCTAGTGGTTTGTCCCCGACCAGAGAAGCTTTCTTT. Amino acid sequence: CASGLSPTREAFF.

The V gene is TRBV15, the J gene TRBJ2-6; D unresolved. The CDR3 is made up of 15 amino acids. The germline CDR1 and CDR2 sequences are LNHNV and YYDKDF (reference sequence). V dropped 5 bases and J dropped 0 bases, with 8 bases sitting between them. The CDR3 DNA is TGTGCCACCAGCTCTGGACCCTCTGGGGCCAACGTCCTGACTTTC. Translation gives CATSSGPSGANVLTF. The full variable domain, in which reference TRBV15 and TRBJ2-6 provide the parts outside the CDR3, is DAMVIQNPRYQVTQFGKPVTLSCSQTLNHNVMYWYQQKSSQAPKLLFHYYDKDFNNEADTPDNFQSRRPNTSFCFLDIRSPGLGDTAMYLCATSSGPSGANVLTFGAGSRLTVL.

This rearrangement joins TRBV7-9 to TRBJ2-5; D ambiguous. With the DNA end fitting TRBJ2-7 better, the J assignment may be wrong. Germline lookup yields CDR1 SEHNR and CDR2 FQNEAQ (reference sequence). CDR3 length: 14 amino acids. The CDR3 DNA is TGTGCCAGCAGTTCCCCGGGCCCACACTACGAGCAGTACTTC. It codes for CASSSPGPHYEQYF.

V and J are TRBV5-1 and TRBJ2-5; D is possibly TRBD1 (6 bases). Germline CDR1 is SGHRS and CDR2 is YFSETQ. Trimming removed 0 bases at V and 2 bases at J, with 11 bases between. There are 15 residues in the CDR3. The DNA of the CDR3 is TGCGCCAGCAGCTTGGTGGACAGAGAGCAAGAGACCCAGTACTTC. Translating gives CASSLVDREQETQYF.

The chain couples TRBV10-3 to TRBJ2-3; D is possibly TRBD1 or TRBD2 (5 bases each). The ends were cut back, 4 bases at V and 1 base at J, with 12 bases in the middle. The CDR3 is 15 residues long. The germline gives CDR1 ENHRY, CDR2 SYGVKD. In DNA form, the CDR3 reads TGTGCCATCAGTGGAGAGGGGACCCGCACAGATACGCAGTATTTT. As protein: CAISGEGTRTDTQYF.

This clonotype was seen a few times. The CDR3 sequence is CASRPDDQETQYF. As DNA, the CDR3 is TGTGCCAGCAGACCTGATGACCAAGAGACCCAGTACTTC. The chain employs TRBV7-2 and TRBJ2-5; D is unresolved. With 6 bases removed from V and 0 bases from J, the gap between germline ends came to 8 bases. CDR3 length equals 13 residues. The germline gives CDR1 SGHTA, CDR2 FQGNSA.

The CDR3: CASSFSEAGELFF. The DNA for the CDR3 is TGTGCCAGCAGCTTCTCGGAAGCCGGGGAGCTGTTTTTT. The rearrangement links TRBV7-2 to TRBJ2-2, with no clear D. The V and J ends lost 3 bases and 6 bases respectively, with 8 bases between them. Germline V gene data show CDR1 as SGHTA and CDR2 as FQGNSA. The CDR3 spans 13 residues.

The chain has TRBV9 and TRBJ2-2; possibly TRBD2 for D (6 bases). This CDR3 contains 18 residues. Germline assignment: CDR1 SGDLS and CDR2 YYNGEE. The V and J ends lost 0 bases and 0 bases respectively, with 15 bases between them. CDR3 sequence: CASSVVGGLAPNTGELFF. DNA of the CDR3: TGTGCCAGCAGCGTAGTTGGTGGGCTAGCGCCGAACACCGGGGAGCTGTTTTTT.

With regard to this clonotype: One end of the junction varies from germline; a read error may be responsible. The chain uses TRBV7-9 and TRBJ1-5; TRBD1 agrees at 7 bases. The V gene's germline CDR1 is SEHNR and CDR2 FQNEAQ (reference sequence). This CDR3 has 15 amino acids. CDR3 DNA sequence: TGTGCCAGCAGCTTAGCGGAGGGGGCCAATCAGCCCCGGCATTTT. As protein: CASSLAEGANQPRHF.